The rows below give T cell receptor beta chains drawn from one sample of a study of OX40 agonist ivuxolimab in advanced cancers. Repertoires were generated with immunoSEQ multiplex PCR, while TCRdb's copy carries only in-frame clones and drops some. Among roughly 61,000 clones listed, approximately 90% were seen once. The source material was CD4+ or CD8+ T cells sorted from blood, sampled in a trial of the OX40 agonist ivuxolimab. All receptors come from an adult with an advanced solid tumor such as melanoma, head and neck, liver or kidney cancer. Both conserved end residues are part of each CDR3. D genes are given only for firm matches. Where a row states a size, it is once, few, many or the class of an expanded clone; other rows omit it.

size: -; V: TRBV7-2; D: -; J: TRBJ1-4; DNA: TGTGCCAGCAGCTTATCAGGGGCGGGTAATGAAAAACTGTTTTTT; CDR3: CASSLSGAGNEKLFF
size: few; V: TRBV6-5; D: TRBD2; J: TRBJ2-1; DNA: TGTGCCAGCAGTGGACTAGGCCTAAAAGAGCAGTTCTTC; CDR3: CASSGLGLKEQFF
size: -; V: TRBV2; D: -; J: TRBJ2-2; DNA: TGTGCCAGCAGTGAGACTAACACCGGGGAGCTGTTTTTT; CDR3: CASSETNTGELFF
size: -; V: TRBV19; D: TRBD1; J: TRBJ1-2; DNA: TGTGCCAGTAAACCCCGGGACAGGGACCCTGGCTACACCTTC; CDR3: CASKPRDRDPGYTF
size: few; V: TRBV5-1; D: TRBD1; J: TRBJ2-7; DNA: TGCGCCAGCAGCTCGGGACAGACCTCCTACGAGCAGTACTTC; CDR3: CASSSGQTSYEQYF
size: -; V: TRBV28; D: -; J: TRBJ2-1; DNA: TGTGCCAGCAGTTTATCACCGGCCTACAATGAGCAGTTCTTC; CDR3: CASSLSPAYNEQFF
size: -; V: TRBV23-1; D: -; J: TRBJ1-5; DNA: TGCGCCACACCGGGAGCGAGCAATCAGCCCCAGCATTTT; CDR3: CATPGASNQPQHF
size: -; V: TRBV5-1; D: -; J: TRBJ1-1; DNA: TGCGCCAGCAGCTTAACGGGGGGGCGGATGAACACTGAAGCTTTCTTT; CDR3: CASSLTGGRMNTEAFF
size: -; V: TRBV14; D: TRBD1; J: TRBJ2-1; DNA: TGTGCCAGCAGCCAAGCCGGGGACAGAGACCCAGTTAGTAAGCAGTTCTTC; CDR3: CASSQAGDRDPVSKQFF
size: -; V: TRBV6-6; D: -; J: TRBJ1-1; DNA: TGTGCCAGCAGTTACTATCAGGGGTTGGGGAACACTGAAGCTTTCTTT; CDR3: CASSYYQGLGNTEAFF
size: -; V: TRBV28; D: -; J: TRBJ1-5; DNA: TGTGCCAGCACCCGCCCGGGGCTAGCCCAGCCCCAGCATTTT; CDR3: CASTRPGLAQPQHF
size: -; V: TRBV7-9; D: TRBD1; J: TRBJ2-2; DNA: TGTGCCAGCAGCTTCCCTCAGGGGGTAGTCACCGGGGAGCTGTTTTTT; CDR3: CASSFPQGVVTGELFF
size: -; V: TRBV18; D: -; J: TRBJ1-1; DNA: TGTGCCAGCTCACTCGTAAGGGCGAACACTGAAGCTTTCTTT; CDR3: CASSLVRANTEAFF
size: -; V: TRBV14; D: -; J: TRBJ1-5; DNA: TGTGCCAGCAGCCAGAGCTTTAATCAGCCCCAGCATTTT; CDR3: CASSQSFNQPQHF
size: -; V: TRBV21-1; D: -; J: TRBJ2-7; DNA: TGTGCCAGCAGCAAAGTAGGGGGTAGAGACGAGCAGTACTTC; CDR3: CASSKVGGRDEQYF
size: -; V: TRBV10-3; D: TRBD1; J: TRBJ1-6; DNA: TGTGCCATCAGTGAGTCGCTCCAACAGGGGACAGATAATTCACCCCTCCACTTT; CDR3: CAISESLQQGTDNSPLHF
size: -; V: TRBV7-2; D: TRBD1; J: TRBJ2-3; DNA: TGTGCCAGCAGCCCCAGACAGGGATCTAGCACAGATACGCAGTATTTT; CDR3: CASSPRQGSSTDTQYF
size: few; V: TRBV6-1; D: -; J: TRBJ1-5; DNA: TGTGCCAGCAGTGATAGCAGGGGTGGCAATCAGCCCCAGCATTTT; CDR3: CASSDSRGGNQPQHF
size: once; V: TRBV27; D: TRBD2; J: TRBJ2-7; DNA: TGTGCCAGCAGTATCTCGGGGCTAGCGGGGGGGATTAGCTCCTACGAGCAGTACTTC; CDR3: CASSISGLAGGISSYEQYF
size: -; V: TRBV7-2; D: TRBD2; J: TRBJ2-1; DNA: TGTGCCAGCAGCTCGTCCGGGACTAGCATACATGAGCAGTTCTTC; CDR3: CASSSSGTSIHEQFF
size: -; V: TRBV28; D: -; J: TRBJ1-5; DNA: TGTGCCAGCAGAACAGGGTACCAGCCCCAGCATTTT; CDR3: CASRTGYQPQHF
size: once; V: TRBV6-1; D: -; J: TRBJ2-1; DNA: TGTGCCAGCAGTGAGCCTCCCGGGACAAGAAATGAGCAGTTCTTC; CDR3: CASSEPPGTRNEQFF
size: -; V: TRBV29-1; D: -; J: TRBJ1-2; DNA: TGCAGCGTTGAAGGAGGCTATGGCTACACCTTC; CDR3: CSVEGGYGYTF
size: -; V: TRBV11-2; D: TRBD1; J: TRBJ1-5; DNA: TGTGCCAGCAGCTTATCGACAGGGACATATCAGCCCCAGCATTTT; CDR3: CASSLSTGTYQPQHF
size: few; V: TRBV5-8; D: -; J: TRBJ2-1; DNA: TGTGCCAGCAGCGTTGGGGGGGCGGGTGAGCAGTTCTTC; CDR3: CASSVGGAGEQFF
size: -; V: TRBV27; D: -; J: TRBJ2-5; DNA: TGTGCCAGCAAAGGGCCCCGACAAGGACAGAAAGAGACCCAGTACTTC; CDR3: CASKGPRQGQKETQYF
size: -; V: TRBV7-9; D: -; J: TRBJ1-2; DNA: TGTGCCAGCAGCTTAGGGTCTTGGGACTTGCGAGGCTACACCTTC; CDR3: CASSLGSWDLRGYTF
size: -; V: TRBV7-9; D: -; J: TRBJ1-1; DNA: TGTGCCAGCAGTCTTGCAGTGGGGGTAGCTTTCTTT; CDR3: CASSLAVGVAFF
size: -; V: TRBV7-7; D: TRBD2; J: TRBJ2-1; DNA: TGTGCTAGCAGCTTAGAGAGCGGGGGGGCCTTTAATGAGCAGTTCTTC; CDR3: CASSLESGGAFNEQFF
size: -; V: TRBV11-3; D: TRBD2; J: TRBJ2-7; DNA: TGTGCCAGCAGCGCCCTGGGGGGAGGGACCTACGAGCAGTACTTC; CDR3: CASSALGGGTYEQYF
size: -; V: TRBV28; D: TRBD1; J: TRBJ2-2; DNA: TGTGCCACCTTAGACAGACAGGGGGCCCTGGCTCAGAACACCGGGGAGCTGTTTTTT; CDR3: CATLDRQGALAQNTGELFF
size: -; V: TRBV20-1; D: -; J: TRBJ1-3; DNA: TGCAGTGCAAGAAGACGGGACACCATATATTTT; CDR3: CSARRRDTIYF
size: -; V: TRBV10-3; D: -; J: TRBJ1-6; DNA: TGTGCCATCAGTGAGCCACAGGGAAATTCACCCCTCCACTTT; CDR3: CAISEPQGNSPLHF
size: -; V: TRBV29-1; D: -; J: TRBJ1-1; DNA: TGCAGCGTTGACAGGGGCGACACTGAAGCTTTCTTT; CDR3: CSVDRGDTEAFF
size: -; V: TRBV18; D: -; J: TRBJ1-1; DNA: TGTGCCAGCTCACAAAAACAATCCAGTGGGTTTGCTGAAGCTTTCTTT; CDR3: CASSQKQSSGFAEAFF
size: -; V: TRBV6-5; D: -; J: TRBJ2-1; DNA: TGTGCCAGCAGGACCAGAGGAATCAATGAGCAGTTCTTC; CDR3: CASRTRGINEQFF
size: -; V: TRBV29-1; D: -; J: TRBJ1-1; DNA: TGCAGCGTTGCCCCCGGATTCATGAACACTGAAGCTTTCTTT; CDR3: CSVAPGFMNTEAFF
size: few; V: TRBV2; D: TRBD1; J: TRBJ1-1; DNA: TGTGCCAGCACCGCGGACACAGGGGTCACTGAAGCTTTCTTT; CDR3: CASTADTGVTEAFF
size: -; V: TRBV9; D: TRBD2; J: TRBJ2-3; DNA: TGTGCCAGCAGCGGCAGACTAGCGGGAGTTGGAGATACGCAGTATTTT; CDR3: CASSGRLAGVGDTQYF
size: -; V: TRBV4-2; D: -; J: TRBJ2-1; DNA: TGTGCCAGCAGCCAAGGGACAGCAAACAATGAGCAGTTCTTC; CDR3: CASSQGTANNEQFF
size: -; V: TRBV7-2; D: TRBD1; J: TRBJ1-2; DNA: TGTGCCAGCAGCACGACTATGAACTTAGACAGGGGGCCTGGCTACACCTTC; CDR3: CASSTTMNLDRGPGYTF
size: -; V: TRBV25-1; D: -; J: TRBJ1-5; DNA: TGTGCCAGCAGTGAATGGTATAGCAATCAGCCCCAGCATTTT; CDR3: CASSEWYSNQPQHF
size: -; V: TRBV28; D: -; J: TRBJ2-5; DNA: TGTGCCAGCAGAGCCTACCGGGACCTCCGAGGAGAGACCCAGTACTTC; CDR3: CASRAYRDLRGETQYF
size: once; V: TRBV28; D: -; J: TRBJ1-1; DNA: TGTGCCAGCAGTTTACAGAGGGTGTTCTCCGATGGGGCTTTCTTT; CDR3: CASSLQRVFSDGAFF
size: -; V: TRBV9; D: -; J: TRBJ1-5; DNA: TGTGCCAGCAGCGTAGACTTAGGCAATCAGCCCCAGCATTTT; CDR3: CASSVDLGNQPQHF
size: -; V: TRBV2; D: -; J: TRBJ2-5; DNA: TGTGCCAGCAGAGACCCCGCGATGTCCGCCCAGTACTTC; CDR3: CASRDPAMSAQYF
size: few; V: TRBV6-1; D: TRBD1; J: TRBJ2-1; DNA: TGTGCCAGCAGTGGAAGGACAGGGACCAGCTACAATGAGCAGTTCTTC; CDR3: CASSGRTGTSYNEQFF
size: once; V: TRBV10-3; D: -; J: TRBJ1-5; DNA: TGTGCCATCAGTGAGACCGACGGGTCACATCAGCCCCAGCATTTT; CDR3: CAISETDGSHQPQHF
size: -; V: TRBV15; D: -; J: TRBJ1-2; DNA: TGTGCCTCTTCCGCGTTTTTGGACACCCTCTATGGCTACACCTTC; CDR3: CASSAFLDTLYGYTF
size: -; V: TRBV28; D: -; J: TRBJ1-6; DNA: TGTGCCAGCCGCCAACCCGGTGGTTCACCCCTCCACTTT; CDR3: CASRQPGGSPLHF
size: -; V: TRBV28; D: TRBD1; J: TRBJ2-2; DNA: TGTGCCAGCAGTTTAGCACAGGGGTATACCGGGGAGCTGTTTTTT; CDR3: CASSLAQGYTGELFF
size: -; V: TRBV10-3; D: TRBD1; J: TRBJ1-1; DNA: TGTGCCAATACTCAGGGGGCCGACACTGAAGCTTTCTTT; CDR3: CANTQGADTEAFF
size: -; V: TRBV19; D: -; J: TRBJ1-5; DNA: TGTGCCAGTAGTATAGATAGGCGGCCGGTGGGCAATCAGCCCCAGCATTTT; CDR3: CASSIDRRPVGNQPQHF
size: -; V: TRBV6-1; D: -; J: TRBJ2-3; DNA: TGTGCCAGCAGTGAAGCCGCTGGAGCGGCCGCCACAGATACGCAGTATTTT; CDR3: CASSEAAGAAATDTQYF
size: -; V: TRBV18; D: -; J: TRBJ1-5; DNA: TGTGCCAGCTCAGCTACAGTAAATAGCAATCAGCCCCAGCATTTT; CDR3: CASSATVNSNQPQHF
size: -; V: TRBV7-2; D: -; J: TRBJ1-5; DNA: TGTGCCAGCAGCTCCCGCGGGGGGCCCTATCAGCCCCAGCATTTT; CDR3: CASSSRGGPYQPQHF
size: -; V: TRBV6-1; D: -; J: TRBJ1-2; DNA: TGTGCCAGCAGTGCTTCGGCCAGTAACTATGGCTACACCTTC; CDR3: CASSASASNYGYTF
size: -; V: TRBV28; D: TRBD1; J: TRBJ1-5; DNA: TGTGCCAGCAGTACGACAGGGAACAATCAGCCCCAGCATTTT; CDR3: CASSTTGNNQPQHF
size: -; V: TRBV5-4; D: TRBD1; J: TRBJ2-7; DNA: TGTGCCAGCAGCCCCCCGGGACAGAGCTCCTACGAGCAGTACTTC; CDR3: CASSPPGQSSYEQYF
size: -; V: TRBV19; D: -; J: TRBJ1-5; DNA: TGTGCCAGTAGTACTACAGGTTCGAGGCAGCCCCAGCATTTT; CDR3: CASSTTGSRQPQHF